This TCR beta chain was observed in a study of vaccination and CD4 T cells after COVID-19. Treatment in this sample: roughly 10-day PBMC culture with coronavirus spike peptide pools or control peptides (ViraFEST assay). V lost 5 bases and J 4 bases, leaving 18 bases between the germline ends. CDR1 and CDR2 (germline): MNHEY, SMNVEV (reference sequence). This CDR3 has 15 residues. Study findings and constraints: Median SARS-CoV-2-reactive clonotypes rose from roughly 22 to 38, not significantly.

Comments on this clonotype: Its antigen is unidentified.

Oncomine TCR Beta short-read sequencing was applied to DNA from cultured CD4+ T cells. Cultured CD4+ T cells yielded the extracted genomic DNA. One entry per CDR3 protein, called by TCRdb with MiXCR from the PCR reads. This sample has some 10,000 distinct CDR3 sequences, with about 41% found just once. The sequenced sample consisted of CD4+ T cells from blood, cultured in vitro. This receptor was obtained from a human donor who had recovered from COVID-19. V is TRBV27 and J is TRBJ2-7; D is perhaps TRBD2 (5 bases). In nucleotides, the CDR3 is TGTGCCAGCAGTACCTATCTAGCATTTACTTACGAGCAGTACTTC. It codes for CASSTYLAFTYEQYF.